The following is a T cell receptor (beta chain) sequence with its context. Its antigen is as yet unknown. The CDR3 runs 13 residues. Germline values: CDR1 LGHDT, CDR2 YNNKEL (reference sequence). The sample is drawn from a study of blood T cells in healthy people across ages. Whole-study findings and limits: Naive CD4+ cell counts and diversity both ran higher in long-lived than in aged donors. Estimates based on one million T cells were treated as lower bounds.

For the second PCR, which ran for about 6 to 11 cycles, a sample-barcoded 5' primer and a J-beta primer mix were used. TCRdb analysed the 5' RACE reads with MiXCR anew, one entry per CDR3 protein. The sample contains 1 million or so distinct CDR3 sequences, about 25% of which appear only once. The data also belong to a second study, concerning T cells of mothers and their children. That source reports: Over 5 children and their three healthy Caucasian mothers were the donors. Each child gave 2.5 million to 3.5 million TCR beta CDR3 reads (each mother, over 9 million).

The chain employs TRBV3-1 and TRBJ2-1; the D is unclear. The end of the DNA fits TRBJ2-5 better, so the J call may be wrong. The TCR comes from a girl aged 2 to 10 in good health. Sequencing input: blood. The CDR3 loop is CASSQPGQETQYF. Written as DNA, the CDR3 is TGTGCCAGCAGCCAACCCGGACAAGAGACCCAGTACTTC.